This T cell receptor (beta chain) appears in the sequencing data of a study of technical replicates of blood from several donors. TCRdb keeps only in-frame clones here, not all; method: immunoSEQ multiplex PCR. Among around 58,000 clones listed, more than 75% were seen once. The V gene end was trimmed by 3 bases and the J gene end by 3 bases; junction bases not matched to a gene: 9. Germline V gene sequence: CDR1 SEHNR, CDR2 FQNEAQ (reference sequence). This CDR3 is built from 16 residues. The receptor was isolated from a human donor in good health. Some clones in this sample may be carry-over from other donors' samples. The sample consisted of PBMCs. The chain combines TRBV7-9 with TRBJ1-1; 8 positions match TRBD1. CDR3 bases: TGTGCCAGCAGCTTTAGTCAGGGGGCGCTGGACACTGAAGCTTTCTTT. Amino acid sequence: CASSFSQGALDTEAFF.